This T cell receptor beta chain comes out of a study of T cell responses to AZD1222 COVID-19 vaccine. Findings of the study overall: None of the repertoires were sampled until the peak T cell response had passed.

On this clone itself: Its target is unknown.

Germline CDR1 is KGHSH and CDR2 is LQKENI. The length of the CDR3 is 12 residues. V dropped 4 bases and J dropped 0 bases, with 4 bases sitting between them. Assay used: immunoSEQ multiplex PCR; TCRdb lists only in-frame clones, some missing. This sample has roughly 120,000 clones, with 88% found just once. The chain carries TRBV18 and TRBJ2-7; D is uncertain. The TCR sequence derives from an adult in good health. This specimen was peripheral blood, taken on day 0 of MenACWY control vaccination. CDR3: CASSLGSYEQYF. The CDR3 bases are TGTGCCAGCTCACTCGGCTCCTACGAGCAGTACTTC.